This T cell receptor beta chain is drawn from a study of shared clonotypes between healthy human individuals. Using immunoSEQ multiplex PCR, the repertoire was profiled, and TCRdb retains in-frame clones only, with some absent. The profile shows about 710,000 clones, about two thirds of them singletons. CDR3 length equals 14 residues. The sequence was collected from a woman younger than 45 in good health. The sequenced sample was memory CD4+ T cells sorted from blood. Subset: CD45RA-negative fraction. This chain uses TRBV1 with TRBJ2-1. TRBV1 has pseudogene status. CDR3 in amino acids: CTSSQDGSYNEQFF. The CDR3 DNA reads as TGCACCAGCAGCCAAGATGGCTCCTACAATGAGCAGTTCTTC.